This T cell receptor (beta chain) derives from a study of blood T cell repertoires in COVID-19. Repertoires were generated with immunoSEQ multiplex PCR, while TCRdb's copy carries only in-frame clones and drops some. The sample includes 130,000 to 150,000 clones, 80% to 90% seen only once; the top ten take approximately 8%. This TCR derives from a woman aged 60 to 75 with COVID-19, enrolled during active disease. Sequenced material: peripheral blood.

The CDR3 bases are TGTGCCAGCAGTTATCAGGGCACGAACACTGAAGCTTTCTTT. It specifies CASSYQGTNTEAFF. This chain links TRBV6-2 or TRBV6-3 with TRBJ1-1; TRBD1 is a possible D gene (5 bases). Germline V CDR1 and CDR2: MNHEY, SVGEGT. The CDR3 has 14 amino acids. Trimming removed 3 bases from V and 1 base from J, with 9 bases in between.